A selection of T cell receptor beta chains follows, all from one sample in a study of lymphopenia after photon versus proton radiotherapy. Produced via immunoSEQ multiplex PCR; TCRdb's table is partial and in-frame only. The table records approximately 150,000 clones, 88% of them present only once. Sample: peripheral blood, taken from a patient treated with photon-based radiotherapy. The receptors derive from a man between 45 and 60 years old with gastric cancer. CDR3s include the opening cysteine and the closing phenylalanine or tryptophan. A D gene is named only where the DNA matches it firmly. Part of the rows lack a size; the others show once, few, many or a class for expanded clones.

v_gene	j_gene	abundance	len	d_gene	CDR3nt	CDR3aa
TRBV18	TRBJ2-7	once	14	-	TGTGCCAGCTCACCAAGCAGGGCTGCTTACGAGCAGTACTTC	CASSPSRAAYEQYF
TRBV6-5	TRBJ1-5	once	12	TRBD1	TGTGCCAGCAGTGACAGGGGAAGGCCCCAGCATTTT	CASSDRGRPQHF
TRBV7-8	TRBJ2-7	-	16	-	TGTGCCAGCATGAAAGACTCGCGGGCCCTGGATTACGAGCAGTACTTC	CASMKDSRALDYEQYF
TRBV20-1	TRBJ1-1	few	10	-	TGCAGTGCTATCGGTGCTGAAGCTTTCTTT	CSAIGAEAFF
TRBV7-9	TRBJ2-1	-	17	TRBD2	TGTGCCAGCAGCTCCACTCGGCGGGAGCTCCCCTACAATGAGCAGTTCTTC	CASSSTRRELPYNEQFF
TRBV29-1	TRBJ1-1	-	14	-	TGCAGCGTTGAGGGGGGCATACAGAACACTGAAGCTTTCTTT	CSVEGGIQNTEAFF
TRBV10-3	TRBJ1-1	-	13	TRBD1	TGTGCCATGACAGGGGCGGTGAACACTGAAGCTTTCTTT	CAMTGAVNTEAFF
TRBV5-6	TRBJ2-1	-	13	-	TGTGCCAGCAGCCCGGACCTACGCAATGAGCAGTTCTTC	CASSPDLRNEQFF
TRBV27	TRBJ1-3	-	14	TRBD1	TGTGCCAGCAAAGGGACAGACTCTGGAAACACCATATATTTT	CASKGTDSGNTIYF
TRBV19	TRBJ2-7	-	14	TRBD1	TGTGCCAGTAGTAGAAACCGGGACAGCTACGAGCAGTACTTC	CASSRNRDSYEQYF
TRBV6-5	TRBJ2-2	-	13	-	TGTGCCAGCAGGTCTTCGAACACCGGGGAGCTGTTTTTT	CASRSSNTGELFF
TRBV21-1	TRBJ1-2	-	16	-	TGTGCCAGCAGCTCCCGTAGGACAGGGGAAAACTATGGCTACACCTTC	CASSSRRTGENYGYTF
TRBV2	TRBJ1-1	-	13	-	TGTGCCAGCACCCCGAGGGGGAACACTGAAGCTTTCTTT	CASTPRGNTEAFF
TRBV5-1	TRBJ2-7	-	14	TRBD2	TGCGCCAGCTCGGTAGCGGGAGGCTCCTACGAGCAGTACTTC	CASSVAGGSYEQYF
TRBV5-8	TRBJ1-1	-	14	-	TGTGCCAGCAGCTTACTCAGGGATAACACTGAAGCTTTCTTT	CASSLLRDNTEAFF
TRBV9	TRBJ2-5	-	14	-	TGTGCCAGCAGCCCGGACAGTCACCAAGAGACCCAGTACTTC	CASSPDSHQETQYF
TRBV7-9	TRBJ2-4	-	16	-	TGTGCCAGCAGCCCTTGGGTAGTAAGAGCCAAAAACATTCAGTACTTC	CASSPWVVRAKNIQYF
TRBV2	TRBJ2-1	once	14	TRBD1	TGTGCCAGCAGTGGGGACAGGGGTAAAAATGAGCAGTTCTTC	CASSGDRGKNEQFF
TRBV28	TRBJ2-1	-	13	TRBD1	TGTGCCAGCAGCCTACAGGGGTGGAATGAGCAGTTCTTC	CASSLQGWNEQFF
TRBV15	TRBJ2-7	-	14	-	TGTGCCACCAGCAGAGATGATTCAGGGTACGAGCAGTACTTC	CATSRDDSGYEQYF
TRBV2	TRBJ1-4	-	14	TRBD1	TGTGCCAGCAGACCGACAGGGTTGGATGAAAAACTGTTTTTT	CASRPTGLDEKLFF
TRBV12-2	TRBJ1-1	once	14	-	TGTGCAAGTCGCTTAGTAGGTAGAAACACTGAAGCTTTCTTT	CASRLVGRNTEAFF
TRBV7-9	TRBJ2-3	many	16	TRBD2	TGTGCCAGCAGCACATCCGGGACTAGCGTTGCAGATACGCAGTATTTT	CASSTSGTSVADTQYF
TRBV5-1	TRBJ1-1	-	14	-	TGCGCCAGCAGCCCTTGGACCGAGAACACTGAAGCTTTCTTT	CASSPWTENTEAFF
TRBV2	TRBJ2-7	-	17	TRBD1	TGTGCCAGCAGGGCAGGGGGCGGCTTCCATCCTCACTACGAGCAGTACTTC	CASRAGGGFHPHYEQYF
TRBV7-9	TRBJ2-4	once	14	-	TGTGCCAGCAGCTTAGCGAGGGCAGCGGACATTCAGTACTTC	CASSLARAADIQYF
TRBV25-1	TRBJ2-5	-	15	-	TGTGCCAGCAGTACCCGGGACTGGTACCAAGAGACCCAGTACTTC	CASSTRDWYQETQYF
TRBV7-2	TRBJ2-7	-	14	-	TGTGCCAGCAGCTTGCAGGGTTTTTTGTACGAGCAGTACTTC	CASSLQGFLYEQYF
TRBV7-2	TRBJ2-5	-	14	-	TGTGCCAGCAGCTTAGCCGGGAGAAGGGAGACCCAGTACTTC	CASSLAGRRETQYF
TRBV19	TRBJ2-7	-	14	-	TGTGCCAGTAAAAAGGGTCAGGGCCCCTACGAGCAGTACTTC	CASKKGQGPYEQYF